Presented here are 21 T cell receptor beta chains from one specimen sequenced in a study of T cell responses to AZD1222 COVID-19 vaccine. Clones were sequenced by immunoSEQ multiplex PCR, and TCRdb holds only the in-frame ones, with some missing. There are fewer than 150,000 clones in the sample; 89% occur only once, and around a tenth lies in the top ten. Sample: peripheral blood, taken 28 days after the second AZD1222 dose. These receptors were collected from an adult who received the AZD1222 COVID-19 vaccine.

The gene calls are TRBV19 and TRBJ1-5; D is ambiguous. Trimming shortened V by 6 bases and J by 2 bases, and 8 bases separated the two germline ends. Germline V gene data show CDR1 as LNHDA and CDR2 as SQIVND (reference sequence). The CDR3 contains 13 residues. CDR3 in DNA: TGTGCCAGTAGCACCGTGGGCAATCAGCCCCAGCATTTT. Its translation: CASSTVGNQPQHF.

The V and J genes are TRBV28 and TRBJ2-7; D not resolved. V was clipped by 7 bases and J by 0 bases, with 13 bases between them. This CDR3 is built from 14 residues. The V gene's germline CDR1 is MDHEN and CDR2 SYDVKM. CDR3 protein: CASTPYPASYEQYF. CDR3 DNA sequence: TGTGCCAGCACCCCCTATCCAGCCTCCTACGAGCAGTACTTC.

The V gene is TRBV11-2, the J gene TRBJ2-7, with no clear D. Germline loops: CDR1 SGHAT, CDR2 FQNNGV. Between the trimmed V and J ends, which lost 3 bases and 0 bases, there was a span of 3 bases. This CDR3 is built from 12 residues. The CDR3 region is CASSFDSYEQYF. The CDR3 nucleotides are TGTGCCAGCAGCTTTGACTCCTACGAGCAGTACTTC.

The J gene is TRBJ2-5, the V gene TRBV7-7, with TRBD1 matching 10 bases. Unmatched junction bases numbered 8, after V lost 1 base and J lost 9 bases. Per the germline V gene, CDR1 is SSHAT and CDR2 is FNYEAQ (reference sequence). The CDR3 runs 15 residues. CDR3: CASSLEGQGQGAQYF. CDR3 DNA sequence: TGTGCCAGCAGCTTAGAGGGACAGGGGCAAGGGGCCCAGTACTTC.

This chain joins TRBV27 and TRBJ1-5; 9 positions agree with TRBD1. V lost 10 bases to trimming and J lost 6 bases; unmatched junction nucleotides: 4. From germline, CDR1 is MNHEY and CDR2 SMNVEV (reference sequence). The CDR3 totals 12 residues. The CDR3 spells CATGTGLQPQHF. CDR3 nucleotide sequence: TGTGCCACCGGGACAGGGCTTCAGCCCCAGCATTTT.

The DNA of the CDR3 is TGTGCCAGCAGCCAAGATCAGGCAGGGGCAAGGGAAAAACTGTTTTTT. Its translation is CASSQDQAGAREKLFF. V gene TRBV3-1 (or the pseudogene TRBV3-2) combines with J gene TRBJ1-4; the D gene is possibly TRBD1 (6 bases). The CDR3 consists of 16 residues. V was pared by 0 bases and J by 8 bases, with 16 bases between. Germline V gene data show CDR1 as LGHDT and CDR2 as YNNKEL (reference sequence).

The chain uses TRBV7-9 and TRBJ2-7; D is perhaps TRBD1 (6 bases). Germline V lookup: CDR1 SEHNR, CDR2 FQNEAQ (reference sequence). Between the trimmed V and J ends, which lost 2 bases and 5 bases, there was a span of 10 bases. This CDR3 region has 13 residues. The CDR3 DNA is TGTGCCAGCAGCTTATACCGGACAGACGAGCAGTACTTC. It encodes CASSLYRTDEQYF.

The genes are TRBV29-1 and TRBJ1-4; D is perhaps TRBD1 (5 bases). Germline CDR1 is SQVTM and CDR2 is ANQGSEA. The CDR3 extends over 15 amino acids. The germline V and J ends were trimmed by 0 bases and 4 bases, with 12 bases remaining between them. For the CDR3, the DNA is TGCAGCGTTGAAGAAGGGTGGCAGGGTAATGAAAAACTGTTTTTT. Translated, it gives CSVEEGWQGNEKLFF.

This clone was picked up a small number of times. The gene calls are TRBV6-5 and TRBJ2-7; 10 positions agree with TRBD2. Germline CDR1 is MNHEY and CDR2 is SVGAGI. The V gene end was trimmed by 2 bases and the J gene end by 4 bases; junction bases not matched to a gene: 5. CDR3 length equals 15 residues. The CDR3 is CASSYQAGGLYEQYF. The CDR3 bases are TGTGCCAGCAGTTACCAAGCGGGAGGGCTGTACGAGCAGTACTTC.

Turning to this clone: Sequence at one end of the junction differs from germline and may be a read error. The chain uses TRBV20-1 and TRBJ1-2; possibly TRBD1 for D (6 bases). The CDR3 covers 11 residues. Germline CDR1 is DFQATT and CDR2 is SNEGSKA (reference sequence). CDR3 DNA: TGTCTCTGGTTGGGGGCCAATGGCTACACCTTC. Translating gives CLWLGANGYTF.

V usage is TRBV4-2 and J usage is TRBJ2-6; D possibly uses TRBD1 or TRBD2 (7 bases each). Germline assignment: CDR1 LGHNA and CDR2 YNFKEQ. CDR3 size: 17 residues. V lost 4 bases to trimming and J lost 2 bases, with 15 bases between them. CDR3 sequence: CASSPGEGATGANVLTF. CDR3 nucleotide sequence: TGTGCCAGCAGCCCGGGGGAGGGGGCTACTGGGGCCAACGTCCTGACTTTC.

This rearrangement joins TRBV19 to TRBJ1-6; D unresolved. The CDR3 contains 14 residues. Germline assignment: CDR1 LNHDA and CDR2 SQIVND (reference sequence). Trimming stripped 3 bases from V and 7 bases from J, with 10 bases between. The CDR3 DNA sequence: TGTGCCAGTAGTATGGGCAGGCCAAATTCACCCCTCCACTTT. This translates into CASSMGRPNSPLHF.

The rearrangement uses TRBV7-2 and TRBJ1-6, with no clear D. V lost 2 bases, J lost 4 bases, and 9 bases lay in between. The germline V gene encodes CDR1 SGHTA and CDR2 FQGNSA. This CDR3 contains 15 residues. CDR3 sequence reads: CASSLQKTYNSPLHF. The CDR3 nucleotides are TGTGCCAGCAGCTTACAGAAGACTTATAATTCACCCCTCCACTTT.

V is TRBV9 and J is TRBJ1-2; D not certain. Between the trimmed V and J ends, which lost 0 bases and 4 bases, there was a span of 10 bases. Germline CDR1 and CDR2: SGDLS and YYNGEE. The CDR3 runs 14 residues. CDR3 in amino acids: CASSVGAGGYGYTF. In nucleotides, the CDR3 is TGTGCCAGCAGCGTAGGGGCAGGCGGCTATGGCTACACCTTC.

This sequence joins TRBV11-2 and TRBJ2-2, with D unclear. Looked up from germline, CDR1 is SGHAT and CDR2 is FQNNGV. The CDR3 totals 13 residues. Trimming stripped 1 base from V and 6 bases from J, with 6 bases between. The DNA of the CDR3 is TGTGCCAGCAGCTTAGTGGTAGCCGGGGAGCTGTTTTTT. Its translation is CASSLVVAGELFF. Looking up the rest from reference TRBV11-2 and TRBJ2-2 gives the full variable domain: EAGVAQSPRYKIIEKRQSVAFWCNPISGHATLYWYQQILGQGPKLLIQFQNNGVVDDSQLPKDRFSAERLKGVDSTLKIQPAKLEDSAVYLCASSLVVAGELFFGEGSRLTVL.

This chain joins TRBV25-1 and TRBJ2-2, with TRBD2 matching 8 bases. This CDR3 has 14 amino acids. J was trimmed by 5 bases and V by 2 bases; bases with no gene match: 1. Germline V gene data show CDR1 as MGHDK and CDR2 as SYGVNS. The chain's CDR3 is CASSEPGGTGELFF. The CDR3 nucleotides are TGTGCCAGCAGTGAACCGGGAGGGACCGGGGAGCTGTTTTTT.

The rearrangement links TRBV21-1 to TRBJ1-2. TRBV21-1 is a listed pseudogene. There are 16 residues in the CDR3. The CDR3 loop reads CASSRVVPPLNYGYTF. The CDR3 DNA reads as TGTGCCAGCAGCAGAGTAGTGCCACCACTTAACTATGGCTACACCTTC.

This clone occurred once. The CDR3, as DNA: TGCGCCAGCAGCCAAGAGAGGCAGGTGAGCTATGGCTACACCTTC. Protein product: CASSQERQVSYGYTF. The chain links TRBV4-3 to TRBJ1-2, with D unresolved. Germline CDR1 and CDR2: LGHNA and YSLEER. Trimming took 0 bases from V and 4 from J, leaving 12 bases between them. The CDR3 extends over 15 amino acids.

This chain uses TRBV11-2 with TRBJ2-5; D might be TRBD1 (6 bases). The ends were cut back, 1 base at V and 1 base at J, with 7 bases in the middle. The V gene's germline CDR1 is SGHAT and CDR2 FQNNGV. This CDR3 contains 14 residues. The CDR3 DNA sequence: TGTGCCAGCAGCTTAGCCAGGGGCCAAGAGACCCAGTACTTC. It specifies CASSLARGQETQYF.

The chain carries TRBV18 and TRBJ2-6; D is ambiguous. The length of the CDR3 is 17 residues. The V gene's germline CDR1 is KGHSH and CDR2 LQKENI. The V gene lost 2 bases and the J gene lost 0 bases, with 11 bases spanning the gap. CDR3 nucleotide sequence: TGTGCCAGCTCACCATTTTTTGTGAGCTCTGGGGCCAACGTCCTGACTTTC. Its translation: CASSPFFVSSGANVLTF.

The rearrangement links TRBV7-9 to TRBJ2-2, with TRBD2 matching 7 bases. Per the germline V gene, CDR1 is SEHNR and CDR2 is FQNEAQ (reference sequence). The ends lost 6 bases at V and 1 base at J; junction bases unmatched: 8. This CDR3 comprises 16 residues. CDR3 residues: CASRHRGGENTGELFF. The DNA for the CDR3 is TGTGCCAGCAGACACCGGGGAGGGGAGAACACCGGGGAGCTGTTTTTT.